Described below is a single T cell receptor (beta chain) sequence and its context. V lost 0 bases and J lost 4; bases outside the gene matches: 4. The CDR3 runs to 15 residues. Germline CDR1 is SGDLS and CDR2 is YYNGEE. This sample is drawn from a study of CD8 T cells in Susac syndrome. About the study: Blood was drawn from patients with Susac syndrome. At that point, they were therapy-naive, on corticosteroids, or on intravenous immunoglobulin alone.

Diagnostic criteria defined recently for definite or probable disease were met by the Susac syndrome patients. Negative isolation yielded the CD8+ and CD4+ T cells, while FACS enriched the TEMRA cells. RNA amounts of about 0.45 to 1 ug underwent reverse transcription with random hexamers. Across 54 Vbeta and 13 Jbeta, immunoSEQ multiplex PCR amplified TCR beta CDR3. TCRdb passed the immunoSEQ multiplex PCR reads through MiXCR, listing each CDR3 protein once. The sample has under 150,000 distinct CDR3 sequences, about 95% seen once. The material sequenced was CD4+ T cells from PBMCs. The sequence came from a human donor with Susac syndrome. The chain links TRBV9 to TRBJ2-7; 10 bases match TRBD2. The DNA for the CDR3 is TGTGCCAGCAGCGTAGCTAGCGGGAGTATTTACGAGCAGTACTTC. This gives the protein CASSVASGSIYEQYF.